These T cell receptor beta chains were read from a single sample in a study of CD8 T cells in Susac syndrome. TCRdb reprocessed the immunoSEQ multiplex PCR reads with MiXCR, giving one entry per CDR3 protein. The sample yields 120,000 or so distinct CDR3 sequences, 95% to 96% seen once. Material for sequencing was CD4+ T cells from PBMCs. These receptors originate from a human donor with Susac syndrome. CDR3s leave out the opening cysteine and the closing phenylalanine or tryptophan.

j_call v_call cdr3_aa
TRBJ2-1 TRBV2 ASSEAGGVEQF
TRBJ2-7 TRBV6-2/TRBV6-3 ASSRGSYEQY
TRBJ2-3 TRBV3-1 ASSPRGQALDTQY
TRBJ2-3 TRBV15 ATRQSVWEDTQY
TRBJ1-1 TRBV5-5 ASSFKGQGTEAF
TRBJ2-1 TRBV12-3/TRBV12-4 ASSLSSTREQF
TRBJ2-3 TRBV6-1 ASSERGSLASSTDTQY
TRBJ2-5 TRBV10-3 AIGPSETQY
TRBJ2-7 TRBV7-2 ASSPRRNEQY
TRBJ2-5 TRBV12-3/TRBV12-4 ASSDQDRLQETQY
TRBJ2-1 TRBV3-1 ASSQAGGDEQF
TRBJ2-7 TRBV5-1 ASSPGTRALGQY
TRBJ2-5 TRBV3-1 ASSRRAAGGREAKETQY
TRBJ2-7 TRBV21-1 ASTPTGTFCDEQY
TRBJ2-1 TRBV20-1 SAAGDSGGSYNEQF
TRBJ1-4 TRBV7-2 ASSTTFTTNEKLF
TRBJ2-1 TRBV29-1 SVAGLFNEQF
TRBJ2-5 TRBV3-1 ASSQEGRGRQETQY
TRBJ1-5 TRBV27 ASSLEANQPQH
TRBJ2-1 TRBV24-1 ATSESGRYEQF
TRBJ2-1 TRBV12-3/TRBV12-4 ASSLRQVSNEQF
TRBJ1-5 TRBV15 ATSRAPGRNQPQH
TRBJ2-3 TRBV5-1 ASSLGGAPRSTDTQY
TRBJ1-2 TRBV20-1 SASPAGRGGYT
TRBJ2-2 TRBV9 ASSVGSLNGELF
TRBJ1-1 TRBV20-1 SASQKRGVTRNTEAF
TRBJ1-5 TRBV29-1 SVGGDQPQH
TRBJ1-5 TRBV12-3/TRBV12-4 ASSFGRYQPQH
TRBJ2-5 TRBV20-1 SARPDRNRETQY
TRBJ1-4 TRBV15 ATSRETRTGVNEKLF
TRBJ2-7 TRBV28 ASSQSGSGSEQY
TRBJ2-1 TRBV25-1 ASVRDLEGKQF
TRBJ2-2 TRBV14 ASSRGLNTGELF
TRBJ2-1 TRBV20-1 SAMPGTSGTYNEQF
TRBJ1-5 TRBV9 ASSGPGSSNQPQH
TRBJ2-3 TRBV11-2 ASSSRSGTQY
TRBJ2-1 TRBV12-3/TRBV12-4 ASSLVASGSIGEQF
TRBJ1-5 TRBV4-1 ASSQVRGRRNQPQH
TRBJ2-5 TRBV3-1 ASSRSGNYPQETQY
TRBJ2-3 TRBV4-1 ASSQDRVATDTQY
TRBJ2-2 TRBV29-1 SVEEDSPGELF
TRBJ2-2 TRBV5-1 ASKREANTGELF
TRBJ2-5 TRBV5-6 ASSLLGQGVQETQY
TRBJ2-5 TRBV11-2 ASSLGTKYQETQY
TRBJ2-3 TRBV12-3/TRBV12-4 ASSRTSVGTDTQY
TRBJ1-1 TRBV7-9 ASSLEGTMNTEAF
TRBJ2-1 TRBV12-3/TRBV12-4 ASSFPGPHNEQF
TRBJ1-1 TRBV9 ASSPPLNTEAF
TRBJ2-7 TRBV5-6 ASSLAVGDSYEQY
TRBJ1-1 TRBV29-1 SVEAGQGNTEAF
TRBJ1-1 TRBV5-1 ASSLGGTGGTEAF
TRBJ2-5 TRBV4-2 ASSPGWAGRETQY
TRBJ2-7 TRBV5-1 ASSSWTRLAGGRYEQY